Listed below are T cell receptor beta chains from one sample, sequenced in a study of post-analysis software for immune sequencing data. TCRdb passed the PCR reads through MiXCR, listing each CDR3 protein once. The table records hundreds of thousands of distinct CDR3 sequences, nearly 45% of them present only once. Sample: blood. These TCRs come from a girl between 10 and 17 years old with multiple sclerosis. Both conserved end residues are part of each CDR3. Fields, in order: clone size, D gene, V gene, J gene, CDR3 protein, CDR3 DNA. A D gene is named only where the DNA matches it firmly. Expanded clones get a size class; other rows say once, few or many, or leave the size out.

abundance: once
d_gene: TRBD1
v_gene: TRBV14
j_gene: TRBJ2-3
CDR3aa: CASSLGTGKSTDTQYF
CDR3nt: TGTGCCAGCAGCCTTGGGACAGGGAAGAGCACAGATACGCAGTATTTT

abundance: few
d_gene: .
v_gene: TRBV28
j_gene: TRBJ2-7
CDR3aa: CASSLRGREQYF
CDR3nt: TGTGCCAGCAGTTTAAGAGGGCGAGAGCAGTACTTC

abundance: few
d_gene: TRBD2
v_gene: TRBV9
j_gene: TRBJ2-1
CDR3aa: CASSVQPGLAGSWNEQFF
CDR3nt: TGTGCCAGCAGCGTCCAGCCCGGACTAGCGGGGAGTTGGAATGAGCAGTTCTTC

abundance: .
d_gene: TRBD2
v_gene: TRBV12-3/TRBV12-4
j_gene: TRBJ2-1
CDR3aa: CASSPLLAGGPGEQFF
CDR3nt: TGTGCCAGCAGTCCCCTACTAGCGGGAGGGCCGGGTGAGCAGTTCTTC

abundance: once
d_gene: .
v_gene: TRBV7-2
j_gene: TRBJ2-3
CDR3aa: CASSLAAGRSDTQYF
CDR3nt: TGTGCCAGCAGCTTAGCCGCAGGGAGGTCAGATACGCAGTATTTT

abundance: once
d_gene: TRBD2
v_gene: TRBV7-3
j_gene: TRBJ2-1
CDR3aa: CASSSGASGRAGIEQFF
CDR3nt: TGTGCCAGCAGCTCAGGGGCTAGCGGGAGGGCAGGTATTGAGCAGTTCTTC

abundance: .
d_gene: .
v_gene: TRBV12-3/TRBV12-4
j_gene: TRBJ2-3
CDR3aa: CASIGRGPSTDTQYF
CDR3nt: TGTGCCAGCATAGGAAGGGGTCCTAGCACAGATACGCAGTATTTT

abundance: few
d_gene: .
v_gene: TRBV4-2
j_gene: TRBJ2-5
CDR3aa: CASSQVDGGPETQYF
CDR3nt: TGTGCCAGCAGCCAAGTCGACGGGGGGCCAGAGACCCAGTACTTC

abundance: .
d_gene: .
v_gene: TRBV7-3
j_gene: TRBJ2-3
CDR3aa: CASIVGLDTQYF
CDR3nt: TGTGCCAGCATCGTCGGTTTGGATACGCAGTATTTT

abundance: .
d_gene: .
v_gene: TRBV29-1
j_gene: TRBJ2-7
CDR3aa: CSVESQVPSYEQYF
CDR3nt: TGCAGCGTTGAAAGTCAGGTCCCTTCCTACGAGCAGTACTTC

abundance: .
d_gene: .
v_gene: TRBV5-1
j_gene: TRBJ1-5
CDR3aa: CASSPGGGINQPQHF
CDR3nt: TGCGCCAGCAGCCCCGGGGGGGGAATCAATCAGCCCCAGCATTTT

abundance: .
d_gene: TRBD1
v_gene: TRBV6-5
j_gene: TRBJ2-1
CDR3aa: CASRGDRGTYEQFF
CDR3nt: TGTGCCAGCAGGGGGGACAGGGGAACCTACGAGCAGTTCTTC

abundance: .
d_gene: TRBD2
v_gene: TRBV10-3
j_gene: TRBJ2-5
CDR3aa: CAISESGRGTSGKNEQYF
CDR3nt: TGTGCCATCAGTGAGTCGGGACGAGGGACTAGCGGGAAGAATGAGCAGTACTTC

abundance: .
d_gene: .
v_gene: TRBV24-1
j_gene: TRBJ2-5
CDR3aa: CATRGLDGKETQYF
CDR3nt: TGTGCCACCAGGGGATTAGACGGGAAAGAGACCCAGTACTTC

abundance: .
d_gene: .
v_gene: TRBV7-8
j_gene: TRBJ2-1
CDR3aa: CASSPQWGEQFF
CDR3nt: TGTGCCAGCAGCCCACAATGGGGGGAGCAGTTCTTC

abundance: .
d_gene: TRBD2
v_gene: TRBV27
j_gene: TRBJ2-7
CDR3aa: CASSPWGTGGRGEQYF
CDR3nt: TGTGCCAGCAGTCCCTGGGGGACTGGCGGGAGGGGCGAGCAGTACTTC

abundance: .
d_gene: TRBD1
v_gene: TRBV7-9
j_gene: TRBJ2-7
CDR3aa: CASSPRDRAPSISNEQYF
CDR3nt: TGTGCCAGCAGCCCGAGAGACAGGGCCCCGTCGATAAGTAACGAGCAGTACTTC

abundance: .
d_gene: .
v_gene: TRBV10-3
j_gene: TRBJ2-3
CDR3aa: CAVGITPTDTQYF
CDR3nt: TGTGCCGTTGGAATTACCCCTACAGATACGCAGTATTTT

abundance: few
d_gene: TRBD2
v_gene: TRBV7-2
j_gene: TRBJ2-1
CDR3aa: CASSLSLREHEQFF
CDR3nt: TGTGCCAGCAGCCTAAGTCTGCGGGAGCATGAGCAGTTCTTC

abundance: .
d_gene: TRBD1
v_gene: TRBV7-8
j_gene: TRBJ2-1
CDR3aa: CASSFEGAGGRDEQFF
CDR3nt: TGTGCCAGCAGCTTTGAGGGGGCAGGGGGTAGAGATGAGCAGTTCTTC

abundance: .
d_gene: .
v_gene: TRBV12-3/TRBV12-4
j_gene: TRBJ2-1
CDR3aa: CASSFRGGGNEQFF
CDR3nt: TGTGCCAGCAGTTTCAGGGGAGGGGGCAATGAGCAGTTCTTC

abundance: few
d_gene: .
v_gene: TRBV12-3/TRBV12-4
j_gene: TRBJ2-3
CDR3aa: CASSPAGATDTQYF
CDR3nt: TGTGCCAGCAGCCCCGCAGGAGCCACAGATACGCAGTATTTT

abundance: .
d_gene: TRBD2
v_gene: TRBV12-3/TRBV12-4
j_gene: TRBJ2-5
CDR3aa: CASSFSGTEEETQYF
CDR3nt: TGTGCCAGCAGTTTTAGCGGGACGGAGGAAGAGACCCAGTACTTC

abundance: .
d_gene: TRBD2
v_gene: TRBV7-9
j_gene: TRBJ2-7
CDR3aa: CASSSSAGVYEQYF
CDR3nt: TGTGCCAGCAGCTCATCGGCGGGGGTATACGAGCAGTACTTC

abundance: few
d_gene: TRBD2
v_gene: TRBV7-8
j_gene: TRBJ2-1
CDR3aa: CASSLGYSGAYNEQFF
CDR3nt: TGTGCCAGCAGCTTAGGTTATAGCGGGGCGTACAATGAGCAGTTCTTC

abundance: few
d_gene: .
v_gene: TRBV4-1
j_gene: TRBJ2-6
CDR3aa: CASSQDLSSGANVLTF
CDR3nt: TGCGCCAGCAGCCAAGATCTAAGCTCTGGGGCCAACGTCCTGACTTTC

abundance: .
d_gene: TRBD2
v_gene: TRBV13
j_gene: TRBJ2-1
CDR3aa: CASGHSGRARYNEQFF
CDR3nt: TGTGCCAGCGGACATAGCGGGAGGGCAAGATACAATGAGCAGTTCTTC

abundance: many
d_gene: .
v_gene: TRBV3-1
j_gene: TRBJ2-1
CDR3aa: CASSQTLKEQFF
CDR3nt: TGTGCCAGCAGCCAAACCCTAAAGGAGCAGTTCTTC

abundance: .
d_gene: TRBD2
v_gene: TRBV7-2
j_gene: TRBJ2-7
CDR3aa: CASGSGSTYEQYF
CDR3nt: TGTGCCAGCGGTAGCGGGAGCACCTACGAGCAGTACTTC

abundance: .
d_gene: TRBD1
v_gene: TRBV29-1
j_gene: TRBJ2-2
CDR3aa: CSVVTWTGTSSTGELFF
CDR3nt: TGCAGCGTTGTAACCTGGACAGGGACTTCGAGCACCGGGGAGCTGTTTTTT

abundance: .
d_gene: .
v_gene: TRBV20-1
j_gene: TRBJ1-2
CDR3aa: CRARAPNYGYTF
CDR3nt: TGCAGGGCTAGAGCACCCAACTATGGCTACACCTTC

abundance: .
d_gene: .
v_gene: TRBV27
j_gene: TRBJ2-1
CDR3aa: CASSLRAPSEQFF
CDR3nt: TGTGCCAGCAGTTTAAGGGCACCCAGTGAGCAGTTCTTC

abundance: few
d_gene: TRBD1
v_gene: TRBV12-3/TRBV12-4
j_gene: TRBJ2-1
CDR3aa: CAGSRDRAGNEQFF
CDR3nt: TGTGCCGGCTCCCGGGACAGGGCAGGGAATGAGCAGTTCTTC

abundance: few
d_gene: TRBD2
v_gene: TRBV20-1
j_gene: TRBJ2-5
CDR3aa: CSAATSGKETQYF
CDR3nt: TGCAGCGCTGCAACTAGCGGGAAGGAGACCCAGTACTTC

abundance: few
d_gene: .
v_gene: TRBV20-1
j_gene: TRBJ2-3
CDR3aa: CSASRDGTDTQYF
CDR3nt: TGCAGTGCTAGTAGAGATGGCACAGATACGCAGTATTTT

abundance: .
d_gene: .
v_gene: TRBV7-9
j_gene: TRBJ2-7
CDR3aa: CASSSETLTYEQYF
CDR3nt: TGTGCCAGCAGCTCCGAGACACTTACCTACGAGCAGTACTTC

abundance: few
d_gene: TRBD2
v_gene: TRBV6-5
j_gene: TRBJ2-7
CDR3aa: CASSQVVAGGSYEQYF
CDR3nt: TGTGCCAGCAGCCAGGTCGTAGCGGGAGGCTCCTACGAGCAGTACTTC

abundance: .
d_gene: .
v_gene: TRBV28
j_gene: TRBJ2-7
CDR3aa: CASSKPAAYEQYF
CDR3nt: TGTGCCAGCAGTAAACCGGCCGCCTACGAGCAGTACTTC

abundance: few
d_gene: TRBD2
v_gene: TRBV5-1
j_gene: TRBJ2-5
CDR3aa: CASSQGLAGVKETQYF
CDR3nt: TGCGCCAGCAGCCAGGGACTAGCGGGAGTTAAAGAGACCCAGTACTTC

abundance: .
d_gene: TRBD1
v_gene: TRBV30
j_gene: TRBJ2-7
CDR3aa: CAWSGGTGGQYF
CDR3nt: TGTGCCTGGAGTGGGGGGACAGGGGGGCAGTACTTC

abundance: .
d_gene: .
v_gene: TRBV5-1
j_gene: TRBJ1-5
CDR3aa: CASSLADLRWGLRGNQPQHF
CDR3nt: TGCGCCAGCAGCTTGGCCGATCTCCGTTGGGGGCTTCGAGGCAATCAGCCCCAGCATTTT

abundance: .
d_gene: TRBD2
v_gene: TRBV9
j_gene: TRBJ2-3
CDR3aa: CAGSSELAGVTDTQYF
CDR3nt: TGTGCCGGCAGCTCGGAACTAGCGGGCGTCACAGATACGCAGTATTTT

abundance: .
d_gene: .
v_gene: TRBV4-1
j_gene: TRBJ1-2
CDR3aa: CASSRDNREDGYTF
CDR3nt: TGCGCCAGCAGCCGAGACAACAGGGAGGATGGCTACACCTTC

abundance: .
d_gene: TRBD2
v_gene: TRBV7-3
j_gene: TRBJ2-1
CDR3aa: CASSPRLAGAQFF
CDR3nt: TGTGCCAGCAGCCCAAGGCTAGCGGGAGCTCAGTTCTTC

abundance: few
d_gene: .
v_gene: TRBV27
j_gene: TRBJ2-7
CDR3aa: CASSSGPRGYEQYF
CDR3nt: TGTGCCAGCAGTTCAGGGCCTAGGGGGTACGAGCAGTACTTC

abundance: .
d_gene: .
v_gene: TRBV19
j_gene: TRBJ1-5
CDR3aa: CASSIESLKPQHF
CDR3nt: TGTGCCAGTAGTATTGAGTCGTTAAAGCCCCAGCATTTT

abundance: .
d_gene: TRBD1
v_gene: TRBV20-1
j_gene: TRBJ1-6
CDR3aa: CSAPSRGRASYNSPLHF
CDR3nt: TGCAGTGCTCCTAGCAGGGGGCGCGCATCTTATAATTCACCCCTCCACTTT

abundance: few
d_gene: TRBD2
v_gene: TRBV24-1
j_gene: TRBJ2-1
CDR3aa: CATSGRFSYNEQFF
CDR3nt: TGTGCCACTAGCGGGAGATTTTCCTACAATGAGCAGTTCTTC

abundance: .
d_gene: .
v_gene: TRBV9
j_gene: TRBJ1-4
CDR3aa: CASSVAEGTNEKLFF
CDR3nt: TGTGCCAGCAGCGTAGCCGAGGGCACTAATGAAAAACTGTTTTTT

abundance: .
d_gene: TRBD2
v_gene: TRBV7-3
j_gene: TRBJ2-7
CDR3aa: CASSYSGATYEQYF
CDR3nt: TGTGCCAGCAGCTATAGCGGGGCGACCTACGAGCAGTACTTC

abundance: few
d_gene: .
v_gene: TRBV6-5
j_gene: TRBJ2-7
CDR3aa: CASRTGSYTYEQYF
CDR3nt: TGTGCCAGCAGAACCGGGTCATACACCTACGAGCAGTACTTC

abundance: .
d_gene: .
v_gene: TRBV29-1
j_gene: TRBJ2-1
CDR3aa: CSVVTKVIYEQFF
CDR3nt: TGCAGCGTTGTTACCAAGGTGATCTATGAGCAGTTCTTC

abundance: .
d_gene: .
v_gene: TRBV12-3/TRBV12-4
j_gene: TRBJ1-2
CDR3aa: CASSFGASGSYTF
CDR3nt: TGTGCCAGCAGTTTTGGGGCCTCGGGTAGCTACACCTTC

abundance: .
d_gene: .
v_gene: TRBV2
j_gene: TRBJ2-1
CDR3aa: CASRELANEQFF
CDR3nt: TGTGCCAGCCGAGAGCTAGCCAATGAGCAGTTCTTC

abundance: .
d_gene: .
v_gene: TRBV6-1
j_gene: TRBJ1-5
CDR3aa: CASGGKGESNQPQHF
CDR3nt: TGTGCCAGCGGAGGGAAGGGTGAAAGCAATCAGCCCCAGCATTTT

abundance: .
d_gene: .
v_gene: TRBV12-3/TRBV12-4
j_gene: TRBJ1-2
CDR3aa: CASSMMGYGYTF
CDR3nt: TGTGCCAGCAGCATGATGGGGTATGGCTACACCTTC

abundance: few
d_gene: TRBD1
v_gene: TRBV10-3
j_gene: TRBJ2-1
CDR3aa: CAITQVTGGAYNEQFF
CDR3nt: TGTGCCATCACCCAGGTAACAGGGGGCGCCTACAATGAGCAGTTCTTC

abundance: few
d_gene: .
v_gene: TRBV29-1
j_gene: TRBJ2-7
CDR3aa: CSVEEPGQNYEQYF
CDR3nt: TGCAGCGTTGAAGAGCCCGGACAAAACTACGAGCAGTACTTC

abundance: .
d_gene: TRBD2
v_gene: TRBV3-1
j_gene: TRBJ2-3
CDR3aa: CASSPRTSGRARTDTQYF
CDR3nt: TGTGCCAGCAGCCCGAGGACTAGCGGGAGGGCCCGGACAGATACGCAGTATTTT

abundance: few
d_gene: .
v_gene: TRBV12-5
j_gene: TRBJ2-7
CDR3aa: CASGSTGDSGSYEQYF
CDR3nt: TGTGCTAGTGGTTCCACAGGGGACTCGGGGTCCTACGAGCAGTACTTC